This section outlines one T cell receptor (beta chain) sequence together with its context. Antigen specificity is unknown. V lost 7 bases, J lost 3 bases, and 7 bases lay in between. The V gene's germline CDR1 is LNHDA and CDR2 SQIVND (reference sequence). This CDR3 comprises 11 residues. Mixed chimerism was transient after nonmyeloablative marrow transplants from related graft donors. The data belong to a study of Tregs in tolerant kidney transplant recipients. Findings and caveats of the study: Activated donor B cell expansion appeared to reveal the most relevant donor-specific TCRbeta repertoire.

Assay: immunoSEQ multiplex PCR; the TCRdb copy retains only in-frame clones and omits some. Of about 81,000 clones listed, 91% are singletons. This sequence originates from a human patient who received a combined kidney and bone marrow transplant. Some T cells may originate from the graft donor. This sample comprised CD4+ T cells from blood (PBMCs), obtained 24 months after the transplant. The rearrangement uses TRBV19 and TRBJ2-7; D is unresolved. CDR3: CASKAGYEQYF. The CDR3 DNA is TGTGCCAGTAAGGCAGGCTACGAGCAGTACTTC.